The 26 T cell receptor beta chains below were found in one sample sequenced in a study of patients and donors after allogeneic stem cell transplantation. TCRdb re-called the RT-PCR reads with MiXCR, one entry per CDR3 protein. The sample lists approximately 430,000 distinct CDR3 sequences, approximately 16% seen once, with about 7% in the top ten. The source material was blood, either unsorted or a sorted T cell fraction (not recorded which). The receptor source for this set is a human donor who was either an allogeneic HSCT recipient or a stem cell or donor lymphocyte infusion donor (not recorded which). It is not recorded whose cells these are; they may come from a transplant donor.

This clonotype was seen more than once but under ten times. The J gene is TRBJ1-6, the V gene TRBV12-3 or TRBV12-4, with 7 nucleotides matching TRBD1. V was pared by 6 bases and J by 7 bases, with 6 bases of the junction left unmatched. The CDR3 contains 14 residues. CDR3 in amino acids: CASSLDRENSPLHF. The CDR3, as DNA: TGTGCCAGCAGCCTCGACAGGGAAAATTCACCCCTCCACTTT.

The chain links TRBV3-1 to TRBJ2-3; D is unresolved. The germline gives CDR1 LGHDT, CDR2 YNNKEL (reference sequence). The CDR3 is 15 amino acids. V shed 2 bases and J shed 0 bases, with 9 bases lying between them. The CDR3 sequence: CASSQNRPSTDTQYF. As DNA, the CDR3 is TGTGCCAGCAGCCAAAATAGACCTAGCACAGATACGCAGTATTTT.

This chain joins TRBV9 and TRBJ2-3; the D gene could be TRBD1 or TRBD2 (5 bases each). The V gene lost 6 bases and the J gene lost 0 bases, with 8 bases spanning the gap. Germline CDR1 and CDR2: SGDLS and YYNGEE. The CDR3 is made up of 13 amino acids. Here the CDR3 DNA reads TGTGCCAGCACCGAGGGGAGCACAGATACGCAGTATTTT. Encoded protein: CASTEGSTDTQYF.

This clonotype was observed a handful of times. The V call is TRBV12-3 or TRBV12-4, the J call TRBJ1-1, with D unresolved. The CDR3 covers 12 residues. V was shortened by 6 bases and J by 0 bases, with 5 bases between the two germline ends. The CDR3 here is CASREMNTEAFF. The CDR3 nucleotides are TGTGCCAGCAGGGAGATGAACACTGAAGCTTTCTTT.

J is TRBJ1-5 and V is TRBV4-3; D gene unclear. Germline V CDR1 and CDR2: LGHNA, YSLEER. Trimming removed 1 base at V and 2 bases at J, with 6 bases between. The CDR3 length is 14 residues. The CDR3 reads CASSQVQGNQPQHF. The CDR3, as DNA: TGCGCCAGCAGCCAAGTTCAGGGCAATCAGCCCCAGCATTTT.

This clonotype has just a few counts. This chain uses TRBV24-1 with TRBJ2-3, with D perhaps TRBD1 (6 bases). Germline CDR1 KGHDR, CDR2 SFDVKD. The CDR3 has 14 amino acids. V was trimmed by 5 bases and J by 0 bases, leaving 8 bases between them. The CDR3 loop is CATSATGSTDTQYF. CDR3 nucleotides: TGTGCCACCAGTGCAACAGGGAGCACAGATACGCAGTATTTT.

The chain employs TRBV2 and TRBJ2-7, with D maybe TRBD2 (6 bases). This CDR3 contains 11 residues. Germline CDR1 and CDR2: SNHLY and FYNNEI. V lost 4 bases to trimming and J lost 9 bases, with 10 bases between them. CDR3 residues: CASSGGVGQYF. CDR3 DNA sequence: TGTGCCAGCAGTGGCGGGGTCGGGCAGTACTTC. The complete variable domain, with remaining parts taken from reference TRBV2 and TRBJ2-7, reads EPEVTQTPSHQVTQMGQEVILRCVPISNHLYFYWYRQILGQKVEFLVSFYNNEISEKSEIFDDQFSVERPDGSNFTLKIRSTKLEDSAMYFCASSGGVGQYFGPGTRLTVT.

V and J are TRBV4-1 and TRBJ2-3, with D possibly matching TRBD2 (5 bases). Germline V gene data show CDR1 as MGHRA and CDR2 as YSYEKL. The ends were cut back, 1 base at V and 3 bases at J, with 11 bases in the middle. The CDR3 spans 15 residues. The CDR3 bases are TGCGCCAGCAGCCAAGGGGAGAGGAATACAGATACGCAGTATTTT. Its protein is CASSQGERNTDTQYF.

The CDR3 protein is CASRGPNTGELFF. In DNA, the CDR3 is TGTGCCTCAAGGGGCCCGAACACCGGGGAGCTGTTTTTT. The chain combines TRBV24-1 with TRBJ2-2; TRBD1 is a possible D gene (5 bases). This CDR3 has 13 residues. Trimming took 12 bases from V and 0 from J, leaving 10 bases between them. CDR1 and CDR2 (germline): KGHDR, SFDVKD.

A few counts support this clonotype. The chain links TRBV5-4 to TRBJ2-5; unclear D gene. Germline V gene sequence: CDR1 SGHNT, CDR2 YYREEE (reference sequence). Deletions cut 3 bases from V and 0 bases from J, with 15 bases between. CDR3 length: 16 residues. The CDR3 sequence is CASSSWIPGYQETQYF. The CDR3 bases are TGTGCCAGCAGCTCTTGGATACCCGGGTACCAAGAGACCCAGTACTTC.

The table lists this clonotype with a few counts. The V call is TRBV29-1, the J call TRBJ2-1, with 7 bases matching TRBD2. Germline-derived CDR1 and CDR2 are SQVTM and ANQGSEA. After removal of 6 bases from V and 2 bases from J, the junction contained 4 bases not matched to a gene. The CDR3 has 13 amino acids. The CDR3 region has the DNA TGCAGCGTCGGACTAGAGCCCTACAATGAGCAGTTCTTC. Its protein product is CSVGLEPYNEQFF.

The chain employs TRBV9 and TRBJ1-6; no clear D. Germline V gene lookup returns CDR1 SGDLS and CDR2 YYNGEE. V lost 4 bases, J lost 0 bases, and 14 bases lay in between. The length of the CDR3 is 17 residues. The CDR3 here is CASSPAYPSSYNSPLHF. The CDR3 nucleotides are TGTGCCAGCAGCCCAGCCTATCCGAGCTCCTATAATTCACCCCTCCACTTT.

This clonotype was found a few times. This chain joins TRBV5-1 and TRBJ2-3, with 8 bases matching TRBD2. CDR1 and CDR2 from the germline V gene are SGHRS and YFSETQ. With 4 bases clipped from V and 2 bases from J, the junction kept 9 bases outside the gene matches. The CDR3 contains 16 residues. This CDR3 reads CASSVIAGSTTDTQYF. The CDR3 DNA follows: TGCGCCAGCAGCGTAATAGCGGGATCCACCACAGATACGCAGTATTTT. The whole variable domain, filled in from reference TRBV5-1 and TRBJ2-3, reads KAGVTQTPRYLIKTRGQQVTLSCSPISGHRSVSWYQQTPGQGLQFLFEYFSETQRNKGNFPGRFSGRQFSNSRSEMNVSTLELGDSALYLCASSVIAGSTTDTQYFGPGTRLTVL.

V usage is TRBV18 and J usage is TRBJ2-2, with D tentatively TRBD1 (6 bases). Germline V CDR1 and CDR2: KGHSH, LQKENI. V lost 4 bases and J 4 bases, leaving 19 bases between the germline ends. There are 17 residues in the CDR3. The CDR3 protein is CASSRGQPKALTGELFF. CDR3 nucleotide sequence: TGTGCCAGCTCACGGGGACAACCGAAAGCTCTCACCGGGGAGCTGTTTTTT.

This clonotype was counted only a few times. The chain uses TRBV24-1 and TRBJ2-3; the match to TRBD2 covers 7 bases. J was trimmed by 2 bases and V by 3 bases; bases with no gene match: 4. The length of the CDR3 is 15 residues. CDR1 and CDR2 from the germline V gene are KGHDR and SFDVKD. Here the CDR3 reads CATSDHERDTDTQYF. DNA for the CDR3: TGTGCCACCAGTGATCACGAGCGGGACACAGATACGCAGTATTTT.

This clonotype was picked up a small number of times. This sequence joins TRBV20-1 and TRBJ2-4; TRBD2 matches at 7 bases. V lost 5 bases and J lost 0; bases outside the gene matches: 10. The CDR3 length is 16 residues. Germline V gene sequence: CDR1 DFQATT, CDR2 SNEGSKA (reference sequence). The CDR3 DNA sequence: TGCAGTGCTCCCACCCGGCGGGAGCTAGCCAAAAACATTCAGTACTTC. Protein: CSAPTRRELAKNIQYF.

This clonotype was seen a handful of times. The chain links TRBV20-1 to TRBJ2-7; D gene ambiguous. CDR3 length: 11 amino acids. Germline lookup yields CDR1 DFQATT and CDR2 SNEGSKA (reference sequence). With 1 base removed from V and 6 bases from J, the gap between germline ends came to 7 bases. The CDR3: CSARAASEQYF. CDR3 bases: TGCAGTGCTAGAGCAGCGTCCGAGCAGTACTTC.

V gene TRBV30 combines with J gene TRBJ2-3, with 10 positions matching TRBD2. CDR3 length equals 14 residues. The germline CDR1 and CDR2 sequences are GTSNPN and SVGIG (reference sequence). V lost 7 bases, J lost 1 base, and 5 bases stayed unmatched. The CDR3 DNA sequence: TGTGCCTACAATCTAGCGGGAGGCACAGATACGCAGTATTTT. Translated: CAYNLAGGTDTQYF.

The V and J genes are TRBV20-1 and TRBJ2-3; possibly TRBD2 for D (5 bases). This CDR3 is built from 16 residues. CDR1 DFQATT and CDR2 SNEGSKA come from the germline V gene (reference sequence). V was trimmed by 0 bases and J by 4 bases, leaving 17 bases between them. Here the CDR3 DNA reads TGCAGTGCTAGAGATAATTGGGCTAGCCGGCCAGATACGCAGTATTTT. Translating it yields CSARDNWASRPDTQYF.

The table lists this clonotype with many counts. The chain employs TRBV4-1 and TRBJ1-2; the D gene is possibly TRBD1 (6 bases). V was shortened by 3 bases and J by 0 bases, with 17 bases between the two germline ends. From germline, CDR1 is MGHRA and CDR2 YSYEKL. The CDR3 is 17 amino acids. CDR3 sequence: CASSQRQEYRSNYGYTF. CDR3 in DNA: TGCGCCAGCAGCCAGCGACAGGAATACCGCTCTAACTATGGCTACACCTTC.

There are a few counts of this clonotype. This CDR3 reads CASSLADQTQYF. The DNA for the CDR3 is TGTGCCAGCAGCTTAGCGGACCAGACGCAGTATTTT. The chain employs TRBV7-9 and TRBJ2-3; no clear D. V gave up 0 bases and J gave up 9 bases, with 7 bases separating them. The CDR3 has 12 residues. Per germline, CDR1 SEHNR and CDR2 FQNEAQ (reference sequence).

The V call is TRBV5-1, the J call TRBJ2-5; D unresolved. Trimming removed 4 bases from V and 3 bases from J, with 13 bases in between. Germline lookup yields CDR1 SGHRS and CDR2 YFSETQ. The CDR3 loop spans 14 amino acids. DNA for the CDR3: TGCGCCAGCAGCGTCCGCGACCAAAAAGAGACCCAGTACTTC. Translated: CASSVRDQKETQYF.

This clonotype was counted only a few times. The rearrangement links TRBV27 to TRBJ2-1, with 14 bases aligning to TRBD2. The ends lost 1 base at V and 5 bases at J; junction bases unmatched: 13. The germline CDR1 and CDR2 sequences are MNHEY and SMNVEV (reference sequence). This CDR3 comprises 20 residues. For the CDR3, the DNA is TGTGCCAGCAGTTTATTTCTCCCGGGGACTAGCGGGAGTCTCGACAATGAGCAGTTCTTC. Translated, it gives CASSLFLPGTSGSLDNEQFF.

This chain links TRBV5-1 with TRBJ1-4; tentatively, D is TRBD1 (5 bases). CDR1 is SGHRS and CDR2 is YFSETQ in the germline V gene. Trimming pared 0 bases from V and 8 bases from J, leaving 8 bases between. This CDR3 contains 13 residues. CDR3 sequence (DNA): TGCGCCAGCAGCTTGGGGCAGGGAGAAAAACTGTTTTTT. Its translation is CASSLGQGEKLFF.

The J gene is TRBJ2-7, the V gene TRBV15; 10 positions match TRBD1. The CDR3 totals 15 residues. V gave up 0 bases and J gave up 7 bases; unmatched junction bases: 6. Germline V gene lookup returns CDR1 LNHNV and CDR2 YYDKDF (reference sequence). The CDR3 sequence: CATSRDPDRGQEQYF. The CDR3 coding sequence is TGTGCCACCAGCAGAGATCCCGACAGGGGGCAAGAGCAGTACTTC.

This clonotype was seen a handful of times. The chain carries TRBV7-9 and TRBJ2-7; D is uncertain. This CDR3 spans 14 amino acids. The V gene lost 5 bases and the J gene lost 5 bases, with 16 bases spanning the gap. In germline, CDR1 is SEHNR, CDR2 FQNEAQ (reference sequence). CDR3: CASSPDINSNEQYF. CDR3 nucleotide sequence: TGTGCCAGCAGCCCCGACATAAACAGCAACGAGCAGTACTTC. Using reference TRBV7-9 and TRBJ2-7 for the parts outside the CDR3, the full variable domain is DTGVSQNPRHKITKRGQNVTFRCDPISEHNRLYWYRQTLGQGPEFLTYFQNEAQLEKSRLLSDRFSAERPKGSFSTLEIQRTEQGDSAMYLCASSPDINSNEQYFGPGTRLTVT.